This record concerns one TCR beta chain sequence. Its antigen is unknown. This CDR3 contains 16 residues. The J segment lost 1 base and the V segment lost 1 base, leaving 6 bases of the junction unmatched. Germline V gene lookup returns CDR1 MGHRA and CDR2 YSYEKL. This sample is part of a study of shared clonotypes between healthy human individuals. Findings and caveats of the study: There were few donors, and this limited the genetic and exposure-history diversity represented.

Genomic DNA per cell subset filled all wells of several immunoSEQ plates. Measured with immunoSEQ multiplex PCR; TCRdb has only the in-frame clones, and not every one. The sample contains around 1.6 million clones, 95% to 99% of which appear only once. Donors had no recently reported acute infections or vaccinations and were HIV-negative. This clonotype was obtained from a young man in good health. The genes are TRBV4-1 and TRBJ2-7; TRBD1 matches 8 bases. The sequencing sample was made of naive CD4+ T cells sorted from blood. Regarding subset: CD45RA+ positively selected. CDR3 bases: TGCGCCAGCAGCCAAGTCCAGGGGGCTTTATCCTACGAGCAGTACTTC. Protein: CASSQVQGALSYEQYF.